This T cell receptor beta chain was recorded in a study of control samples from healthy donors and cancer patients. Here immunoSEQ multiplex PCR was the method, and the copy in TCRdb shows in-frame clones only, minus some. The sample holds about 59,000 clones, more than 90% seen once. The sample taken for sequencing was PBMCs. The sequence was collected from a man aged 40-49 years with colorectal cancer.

The CDR3 reads CASRQGSSYNEQFF. CDR3 DNA: TGTGCCAGCAGACAGGGGAGCTCCTACAATGAGCAGTTCTTC. The chain links TRBV6-4 to TRBJ2-1; 7 positions agree with TRBD1. Germline values: CDR1 MRHNA, CDR2 SNTAGT. With V trimmed by 6 bases and J by 0 bases, 2 bases remained unmatched. CDR3 length equals 14 residues.